Presented here are 25 T cell receptor beta chains from one specimen sequenced in a study of T cell repertoires in cytomegalovirus infection (dated 2019 in TCRdb). The instrument was an Illumina HiSeq 1500. The raw public data were reprocessed by TCRdb itself: fastp quality trimming at Q25, MiXCR clonotype calling, in-frame beta chains only. Rows are combined by CDR3 protein, so each entry shows the most common genes and DNA. The sample table contains 350,000 to 550,000 distinct CDR3 sequences; only one count was recorded for roughly a third of them. 12% to 15% of the sample comes from the top ten. Sequenced sample: PBMCs. The receptor set was obtained from a human donor in good health (CMV status not recorded). Some clones in this sample may be carry-over from other donors' samples.

This clonotype was counted only a few times. V gene TRBV7-9 combines with J gene TRBJ2-1; 11 nucleotides agree with TRBD2. The CDR3 sequence is 16 residues long. Germline V CDR1 and CDR2: SEHNR, FQNEAQ (reference sequence). Trimming at V came to 6 bases and at J to 9 bases, leaving 13 bases not matched to a gene. The CDR3 region is CASSPGNSGGALEQFF. The CDR3 DNA reads as TGTGCCAGCAGTCCGGGAAATAGCGGGGGGGCTCTTGAGCAGTTCTTC.

The rearrangement links TRBV20-1 to TRBJ1-1; 7 bases agree with TRBD1. J gave up 3 bases and V 5 bases, and 12 bases lay outside the gene matches. The CDR3 length is 15 residues. From germline, CDR1 is DFQATT and CDR2 SNEGSKA (reference sequence). The CDR3 nucleotides are TGCAGTGCTCCCGACAGGGTAAAGCTGTACACTGAAGCTTTCTTT. This encodes CSAPDRVKLYTEAFF.

The J gene is TRBJ2-1, the V gene TRBV7-3; D gene ambiguous. Trimming shortened V by 1 base and J by 6 bases, and 4 bases separated the two germline ends. Germline V gene sequence: CDR1 SGHTA, CDR2 FQGTGA. This CDR3 is built from 12 residues. The CDR3, as DNA: TGTGCCAGCAGCTTAAAAGGCAATGAGCAGTTCTTC. Translation: CASSLKGNEQFF.

This clonotype was detected only a few times. The chain combines TRBV4-2 with TRBJ2-7; 7 nucleotides align to TRBD1. Trimming at V came to 0 bases and at J to 3 bases, leaving 11 bases not matched to a gene. Germline values: CDR1 LGHNA, CDR2 YNFKEQ. This CDR3 is 17 amino acids long. CDR3 residues: CASSQEGPGGTHYEQYF. Here the CDR3 DNA reads TGTGCCAGCAGCCAAGAGGGGCCAGGGGGAACGCACTACGAGCAGTACTTC.

This clonotype was seen a few times. The chain uses TRBV14 and TRBJ2-7, with 8 bases that match TRBD1. Germline-derived CDR1 and CDR2 are SGHDN and FVKESK. Trimming removed 4 bases from V and 2 bases from J; junction bases left unmatched: 10. This CDR3 contains 16 residues. CDR3 region: CASSPYRTGRTYEQYF. CDR3 nucleotides: TGTGCCAGCAGCCCCTACAGGACAGGGAGAACCTACGAGCAGTACTTC. The entire variable domain, with the rest obtained from reference TRBV14 and TRBJ2-7, is as follows: EAGVTQFPSHSVIEKGQTVTLRCDPISGHDNLYWYRRVMGKEIKFLLHFVKESKQDESGMPNNRFLAERTGGTYSTLKVQPAELEDSGVYFCASSPYRTGRTYEQYFGPGTRLTVT.

This clonotype was picked up many times. This chain connects TRBV7-2 to TRBJ2-1; 9 bases are shared with TRBD2. Germline CDR1 and CDR2: SGHTA and FQGNSA. This CDR3 spans 17 amino acids. The ends lost 5 bases at V and 4 bases at J; junction bases unmatched: 12. CDR3 DNA sequence: TGTGCCAGCAGCCTATTGTCCGGGACTAGCCCTTACAATGAGCAGTTCTTC. The encoded protein is CASSLLSGTSPYNEQFF.

A few counts support this clonotype. The genes are TRBV27 and TRBJ2-2; TRBD1 is a possible D gene (6 bases). Germline values: CDR1 MNHEY, CDR2 SMNVEV (reference sequence). The V gene lost 3 bases and the J gene lost 4 bases, with 12 bases spanning the gap. There are 15 residues in the CDR3. The CDR3 loop is CASSLRTVPTGELFF. The CDR3 region has the DNA TGTGCCAGCAGTTTGAGGACAGTACCCACCGGGGAGCTGTTTTTT.

The genes are TRBV12-5 and TRBJ2-2; TRBD2 matches 9 bases. Per germline, CDR1 LGHNT and CDR2 FRNRAP. V was pared by 0 bases and J by 6 bases, with 14 bases of the junction left unmatched. This CDR3 is built from 19 residues. The CDR3 DNA reads as TGTGCTAGTGGTTTGGTAGAGCGGGGGGCTCAACCTAAAGCCGGGGAGCTGTTTTTT. Translated: CASGLVERGAQPKAGELFF.

The chain recombines TRBV28 with TRBJ2-1; D uncertain. The germline V and J ends were trimmed by 5 bases and 1 base, with 12 bases remaining between them. Germline V gives CDR1 MDHEN, CDR2 SYDVKM. CDR3 length: 15 residues. CDR3 protein: CASSPAVGSYNEQFF. The CDR3 nucleotides read TGTGCCAGCAGTCCAGCTGTTGGGTCCTACAATGAGCAGTTCTTC.

This clonotype was seen more than once but under ten times. The rearrangement links TRBV28 to TRBJ1-3; TRBD1 might be the D (5 bases). The CDR3 length is 14 residues. Trimming shortened V by 6 bases and J by 9 bases, and 18 bases separated the two germline ends. Per germline, CDR1 MDHEN and CDR2 SYDVKM. CDR3 in DNA: TGTGCCAGCAGACCTGGGAGGGGTTGGGGCACCATATATTTT. Its translation is CASRPGRGWGTIYF.

This clonotype was picked up a small number of times. The chain combines TRBV28 with TRBJ1-5; 7 positions match TRBD1. The ends lost 6 bases at V and 7 bases at J; junction bases unmatched: 3. Germline loops: CDR1 MDHEN, CDR2 SYDVKM. This CDR3 contains 12 residues. CDR3 coding DNA: TGTGCCAGCAGATCAGGGGGGCAGCCCCAGCATTTT. Translating gives CASRSGGQPQHF. The entire variable domain, with the rest obtained from reference TRBV28 and TRBJ1-5, is as follows: DVKVTQSSRYLVKRTGEKVFLECVQDMDHENMFWYRQDPGLGLRLIYFSYDVKMKEKGDIPEGYSVSREKKERFSLILESASTNQTSMYLCASRSGGQPQHFGDGTRLSIL.

The chain uses TRBV5-4 and TRBJ1-2, with 9 bases that match TRBD1. The CDR3 is made up of 19 amino acids. The V gene end was trimmed by 7 bases and the J gene end by 3 bases; junction bases not matched to a gene: 22. In germline, CDR1 is SGHNT, CDR2 YYREEE (reference sequence). DNA for the CDR3: TGTGCCAGCCGAGTCAAAGAAGCGGACAGGGGATATCCCTACTATGGCTACACCTTC. Its protein is CASRVKEADRGYPYYGYTF. The whole variable domain, filled in from reference TRBV5-4 and TRBJ1-2, reads ETGVTQSPTHLIKTRGQQVTLRCSSQSGHNTVSWYQQALGQGPQFIFQYYREEENGRGNFPPRFSGLQFPNYSSELNVNALELDDSALYLCASRVKEADRGYPYYGYTFGSGTRLTVV.

This clonotype was counted only a few times. V and J are TRBV6-4 and TRBJ2-3; no definite D call. V dropped 2 bases and J dropped 3 bases, with 6 bases sitting between them. CDR3 size: 13 residues. Germline loops: CDR1 MRHNA, CDR2 SNTAGT. The CDR3 DNA follows: TGTGCCAGCAGTGACGGGGTGACAGATACGCAGTATTTT. It encodes CASSDGVTDTQYF.

The V call is TRBV7-8, the J call TRBJ1-4, with D tentatively TRBD1 (6 bases). Per the germline V gene, CDR1 is SGHVS and CDR2 is FQNEAQ. Trimming left V 5 bases short and J 3 bases short, with 16 bases between. The CDR3 is 16 residues long. The CDR3 sequence is CASSAPPGEPNEKLFF. The DNA for the CDR3 is TGTGCCAGCAGCGCCCCTCCAGGGGAACCTAATGAAAAACTGTTTTTT.

There are a few counts of this clonotype. J is TRBJ1-5 and V is TRBV12-3 or TRBV12-4; D uncertain. The CDR3 is made up of 13 amino acids. V lost 9 bases, J lost 4 bases, and 13 bases lay in between. The DNA for the CDR3 is TGTGCCAGTCGAGGTTCTCTAAATCAGCCCCAGCATTTT. Translation gives CASRGSLNQPQHF.

This clonotype was detected a few times. A much larger clonotype is one base distant, so this may be a read error. J is TRBJ2-1 and V is TRBV7-2; no definite D call. The CDR3 covers 11 residues. The germline gives CDR1 SGHTA, CDR2 FQGNSA. DNA for the CDR3: TGTGCCAGCAGCTCCTCCAATGAGCAGTTCTTC. It translates to CASSSSNEQFF.

There are many counts of this clonotype. The chain uses TRBV6-6 and TRBJ1-1; TRBD1 matches 10 bases. Trimming took 0 bases from V and 4 from J; bases not matched to a gene: 2. The CDR3 has 15 residues. The germline V gene has CDR1 MNHNY and CDR2 SVGAGI (reference sequence). This CDR3 reads CASSYSRTGGTEAFF. The CDR3 nucleotides read TGTGCCAGCAGTTACTCGAGGACAGGGGGCACTGAAGCTTTCTTT.

The chain couples TRBV12-3 or TRBV12-4 to TRBJ1-5; 8 nucleotides line up with TRBD1. The ends lost 6 bases at V and 1 base at J; junction bases unmatched: 5. CDR3 size: 15 residues. This chain's CDR3 is CASSPQGGSNQPQHF. The CDR3 region has the DNA TGTGCCAGCAGCCCACAGGGGGGAAGCAATCAGCCCCAGCATTTT.

V usage is TRBV6-1 and J usage is TRBJ2-3; D gene ambiguous. Germline V lookup: CDR1 MNHNS, CDR2 SASEGT. This CDR3 region has 14 residues. The ends were cut back, 5 bases at V and 5 bases at J, with 14 bases in the middle. CDR3 in DNA: TGTGCCAGCAGTTACCGCGGCTCAGAAGATACGCAGTATTTT. Its translation: CASSYRGSEDTQYF.

This sequence joins TRBV6-1 and TRBJ2-3; TRBD1 is a possible D gene (5 bases). Germline assignment: CDR1 MNHNS and CDR2 SASEGT. CDR3 length: 13 residues. V dropped 8 bases and J dropped 4 bases, with 13 bases sitting between them. CDR3 sequence reads: CASQPWGADTQYF. DNA of the CDR3: TGTGCCAGCCAGCCATGGGGCGCAGATACGCAGTATTTT.

This clonotype has ten or more counts. The rearrangement uses TRBV7-2 and TRBJ2-2, with TRBD2 identical over 13 bases. Germline V gives CDR1 SGHTA, CDR2 FQGNSA. V gave up 0 bases and J gave up 5 bases; unmatched junction bases: 9. CDR3 length: 19 amino acids. The CDR3 sequence is CASSLAGTSGATGTGELFF. The CDR3 nucleotides read TGTGCCAGCAGCTTAGCGGGGACTAGCGGGGCAACGGGTACCGGGGAGCTGTTTTTT. Complete variable domain (other parts from reference TRBV7-2 and TRBJ2-2): GAGVSQSPSNKVTEKGKDVELRCDPISGHTALYWYRQSLGQGLEFLIYFQGNSAPDKSGLPSDRFSAERTGGSVSTLTIQRTQQEDSAVYLCASSLAGTSGATGTGELFFGEGSRLTVL.

As to this clonotype: A single base separates this from a much larger clone, so it may be a read error. The V call is TRBV7-8, the J call TRBJ1-2; 7 bases fit TRBD1. CDR1 is SGHVS and CDR2 is FQNEAQ in the germline V gene. Germline trimming cut 4 bases from V and 1 base from J; bases unmatched to any gene: 12. CDR3 length equals 17 residues. CDR3 nucleotide sequence: TGTGCCAGCAGCTACGGGCGACAGGGCCCCGTTAACTATGGCTACACCTTC. Translation: CASSYGRQGPVNYGYTF.

This clonotype was detected only a few times. This chain links TRBV25-1 with TRBJ1-4, with D hard to call. Trimming took off 5 bases at V and 5 bases at J, with 15 bases between the two ends. The CDR3 spans 15 residues. CDR1 and CDR2 from the germline V gene are MGHDK and SYGVNS. DNA for the CDR3: TGTGCCAGCAGTCAGCAAACATTGGGGAATGAAAAACTGTTTTTT. This codes for CASSQQTLGNEKLFF.

Remarks on this clonotype: A read error may produce the germline difference seen at one junction end. The rearrangement links TRBV6-1 to TRBJ1-4; 7 positions agree with TRBD1. Germline V gene sequence: CDR1 MNHNS, CDR2 SASEGT. The CDR3 loop spans 16 amino acids. The CDR3 DNA reads TGTACCAGCCGTGAAGGAGGGGGCGTTGGGGATGAAAAACTGTTTTTT. Amino acid sequence: CTSREGGGVGDEKLFF.

This clonotype was counted between two and nine times. The chain links TRBV20-1 to TRBJ2-2; D might be TRBD1 (6 bases). The germline V gene encodes CDR1 DFQATT and CDR2 SNEGSKA (reference sequence). CDR3 length: 13 residues. Trimming pared 6 bases from V and 1 base from J, leaving 9 bases between. CDR3 nucleotide sequence: TGCAGTGCCGGACAGATGAACACCGGGGAGCTGTTTTTT. Its translation: CSAGQMNTGELFF.